These 32 T cell receptor beta chains were sequenced from one sample in a study of T cells in Graves' hyperthyroidism and ophthalmopathy. RNA transcripts provided the source from which TCR beta CDR3 regions were amplified. HTBI primers were employed in a first-round RT-PCR of the TCR CDR3. MiXCR, run by TCRdb on the multiplex PCR reads, gives a single entry per CDR3 protein. The sample yields under 450,000 distinct CDR3 sequences, around a sixth seen once. Sequenced sample: blood. These receptors all stem from a young woman with Graves' hyperthyroidism.

This clonotype has ten or more counts. The genes are TRBV11-2 and TRBJ2-4; perhaps D is TRBD1 or TRBD2 (6 bases each). This CDR3 is built from 15 residues. V was pared by 8 bases and J by 2 bases, with 16 bases between. Germline loops: CDR1 SGHAT, CDR2 FQNNGV. Here the CDR3 reads CASRTPRGPKNIQYF. In DNA, the CDR3 is TGTGCCAGCCGGACACCACGGGGGCCCAAAAACATTCAGTACTTC.

This clonotype was observed many times. The V call is TRBV24-1, the J call TRBJ2-3; 10 bases map to TRBD2. Germline trimming cut 0 bases from V and 1 base from J; bases unmatched to any gene: 3. The CDR3 spans 17 residues. CDR1 is KGHDR, CDR2 SFDVKD, per germline. CDR3 region: CATSDLQSGGGTDTQYF. For the CDR3, the DNA is TGTGCCACCAGTGATTTGCAAAGCGGGGGGGGCACAGATACGCAGTATTTT.

This clonotype was detected a few times. For the CDR3, the DNA is TGTGCCAGTCGACAGGGGATATATAGCAATCAGCCCCAGCATTTT. Its translation is CASRQGIYSNQPQHF. The chain uses TRBV19 and TRBJ1-5; the match to TRBD1 covers 8 bases. Trimming removed 8 bases from V and 0 bases from J; junction bases left unmatched: 6. This CDR3 is built from 15 residues. CDR1 and CDR2 from the germline V gene are LNHDA and SQIVND (reference sequence).

There are a few counts of this clonotype. This chain links TRBV5-1 with TRBJ2-7, with 8 nucleotides matching TRBD1. Germline CDR1 is SGHRS and CDR2 is YFSETQ. The V and J ends lost 4 bases and 4 bases, in that order; junction bases with no gene match: 7. The CDR3 spans 14 residues. CDR3 sequence: CASSTGQEAYEQYF. CDR3 bases: TGCGCCAGCAGCACGGGACAGGAAGCTTACGAGCAGTACTTC.

The gene calls are TRBV19 and TRBJ2-1, with D perhaps TRBD1 (6 bases). CDR1 is LNHDA, CDR2 SQIVND, per germline (reference sequence). The CDR3 is 15 residues long. Trimming took off 3 bases at V and 5 bases at J, with 14 bases between the two ends. As DNA, the CDR3 is TGTGCCAGTAGTATGCGAGGACAGCCCGACAATGAGCAGTTCTTC. As protein: CASSMRGQPDNEQFF.

This clonotype was recorded many times. DNA of the CDR3: TGTGCCAGCAGCTTAGTCACGGGTCTAGTCGGAAAAGAGACCCAGTACTTC. This translates into CASSLVTGLVGKETQYF. This rearrangement joins TRBV7-2 to TRBJ2-5; D is unclear. The V end lost 1 base, the J end lost 3 bases, and 18 bases lay between the germline ends. This CDR3 contains 17 residues. Germline CDR1 and CDR2: SGHTA and FQGNSA.

The genes are TRBV15 and TRBJ2-7; no firm D call. The CDR3 extends over 16 amino acids. Germline lookup yields CDR1 LNHNV and CDR2 YYDKDF (reference sequence). V lost 3 bases, J lost 5 bases, and 20 bases lay in between. CDR3 DNA sequence: TGTGCCACCAGCAGGTATAGGGCCCCACGAGAGGACGAGCAGTACTTC. Amino acid sequence: CATSRYRAPREDEQYF. Full variable domain (outside the CDR3, taken from reference TRBV15 and TRBJ2-7): DAMVIQNPRYQVTQFGKPVTLSCSQTLNHNVMYWYQQKSSQAPKLLFHYYDKDFNNEADTPDNFQSRRPNTSFCFLDIRSPGLGDTAMYLCATSRYRAPREDEQYFGPGTRLTVT.

This sequence joins TRBV20-1 and TRBJ2-3; 8 bases are a match to TRBD2. This CDR3 comprises 16 residues. With V trimmed by 3 bases and J by 3 bases, 11 bases remained unmatched. Germline V gene sequence: CDR1 DFQATT, CDR2 SNEGSKA (reference sequence). The CDR3 DNA reads as TGCAGTGCTAGCTTCGGACTAGCTCCCGGGACAGATACGCAGTATTTT. Encoded protein: CSASFGLAPGTDTQYF.

The CDR3 protein is CASSLGFAGVPGANVLTF. The CDR3, as DNA: TGTGCCAGCAGTTTAGGCTTTGCGGGAGTCCCCGGGGCCAACGTCCTGACTTTC. The V gene is TRBV12-3 or TRBV12-4, the J gene TRBJ2-6; TRBD2 matches at 7 bases. V was clipped by 1 base and J by 4 bases; unmatched bases: 10. CDR3 length: 18 residues.

This chain's CDR3 is CASKDRGRGYGYTF. The CDR3 DNA is TGTGCCAGCAAGGACAGGGGGCGGGGGTATGGCTACACCTTC. The chain joins TRBV19 to TRBJ1-2, with 11 bases fitting TRBD1. The CDR3 runs to 14 residues. CDR1 LNHDA and CDR2 SQIVND come from the germline V gene (reference sequence). The V gene end was trimmed by 9 bases and the J gene end by 5 bases; junction bases not matched to a gene: 8.

V is TRBV3-1 and J is TRBJ1-1; unclear D gene. Trimming took 0 bases from V and 1 from J, leaving 18 bases between them. The CDR3 length is 18 residues. CDR1 LGHDT and CDR2 YNNKEL come from the germline V gene (reference sequence). CDR3 residues: CASSQDDPPRQKNTEAFF. CDR3 in DNA: TGTGCCAGCAGCCAAGACGACCCACCCCGGCAGAAGAACACTGAAGCTTTCTTT.

This clonotype has a count of ten or more. The V and J genes are TRBV29-1 and TRBJ2-1, with D perhaps assigned TRBD1 or TRBD2 (7 bases each). V was clipped by 1 base and J by 8 bases, with 15 bases between them. The CDR3 loop spans 14 amino acids. Per the germline V gene, CDR1 is SQVTM and CDR2 is ANQGSEA. The CDR3 region is CSVEAPRGGDEQFF. In DNA, the CDR3 is TGCAGCGTTGAAGCCCCCAGGGGGGGCGATGAGCAGTTCTTC.

The chain is built from TRBV19 and TRBJ2-7; D is ambiguous. CDR1 and CDR2 from the germline V gene are LNHDA and SQIVND (reference sequence). V was trimmed by 6 bases and J by 0 bases, leaving 9 bases between them. The CDR3 runs to 13 residues. The CDR3 region has the DNA TGTGCCAGTAGCAGGACGATCTCCTACGAGCAGTACTTC. This encodes CASSRTISYEQYF. The variable domain in full, completed from reference TRBV19 and TRBJ2-7, reads DGGITQSPKYLFRKEGQNVTLSCEQNLNHDAMYWYRQDPGQGLRLIYYSQIVNDFQKGDIAEGYSVSREKKESFPLTVTSAQKNPTAFYLCASSRTISYEQYFGPGTRLTVT.

This clonotype was seen more than once but under ten times. The chain is built from TRBV27 and TRBJ1-1, with 8 positions matching TRBD1. The junction had 5 bases not matched to a gene; V was cut back by 1 base and J by 4 bases. Germline CDR1 MNHEY, CDR2 SMNVEV (reference sequence). The CDR3 runs 15 residues. The CDR3, as DNA: TGTGCCAGCAGTTTATTGTCAGGGGGCTTCACTGAAGCTTTCTTT. Protein sequence: CASSLLSGGFTEAFF.

This clonotype appeared a few times. CDR3 protein: CSATKDRGGYTF. The CDR3 coding sequence is TGCAGCGCTACCAAAGACAGGGGTGGCTACACCTTC. The rearrangement uses TRBV29-1 and TRBJ1-2, with 8 bases fitting TRBD1. This CDR3 is 12 amino acids long. The J segment lost 7 bases and the V segment lost 7 bases, leaving 8 bases of the junction unmatched. In germline, CDR1 is SQVTM, CDR2 ANQGSEA.

This clonotype was seen a few times. This chain links TRBV11-2 with TRBJ2-3; D is possibly TRBD2 (6 bases). The CDR3 loop spans 15 amino acids. Germline assignment: CDR1 SGHAT and CDR2 FQNNGV. With 5 bases removed from V and 2 bases from J, the gap between germline ends came to 14 bases. CDR3 nucleotides: TGTGCCAGCAGCCCCCGGGACTTTTCCACAGATACGCAGTATTTT. Translating it yields CASSPRDFSTDTQYF.

This clonotype was detected a few times. This chain links TRBV29-1 with TRBJ1-2; D ambiguous. Germline V CDR1 and CDR2: SQVTM, ANQGSEA. There are 12 residues in the CDR3. The V gene lost 5 bases and the J gene lost 2 bases, with 9 bases spanning the gap. CDR3 DNA sequence: TGCAGCGTTACAACACCAAACTATGGCTACACCTTC. It translates to CSVTTPNYGYTF.

This clonotype was observed at least ten times. The genes are TRBV6-5 and TRBJ2-5; possibly TRBD2 for D (7 bases). CDR1 is MNHEY and CDR2 is SVGAGI in the germline V gene. V lost 2 bases to trimming and J lost 5 bases, with 15 bases between them. The CDR3 sequence is 15 residues long. The CDR3 DNA follows: TGTGCCAGCAGTTACGGAGGGGGGGCAGGGGAGACCCAGTACTTC. This sequence encodes CASSYGGGAGETQYF.

The chain couples TRBV27 to TRBJ1-4; TRBD1 agrees at 7 bases. Germline CDR1 reads MNHEY; CDR2 reads SMNVEV (reference sequence). The CDR3 spans 14 residues. Germline trimming cut 4 bases from V and 8 bases from J; bases unmatched to any gene: 7. CDR3 sequence: CASSSMTGWEKLFF. The DNA for the CDR3 is TGTGCCAGCAGTTCCATGACAGGGTGGGAAAAACTGTTTTTT.

This clonotype has just a few counts. The chain couples TRBV12-3 or TRBV12-4 to TRBJ2-1; TRBD2 aligns across 8 bases. CDR3 length: 17 residues. The J segment lost 0 bases and the V segment lost 6 bases, leaving 10 bases of the junction unmatched. CDR3 bases: TGTGCCAGCAGCCCTCGAGCGGGGGATAGCTCCTACAATGAGCAGTTCTTC. Protein product: CASSPRAGDSSYNEQFF.

This chain uses TRBV29-1 with TRBJ2-2, with D possibly TRBD2 on 6 matching bases. V was cut by 7 bases and J by 1 base, with 13 bases left in between. The germline CDR1 and CDR2 sequences are SQVTM and ANQGSEA. CDR3 size: 14 residues. The CDR3 reads CSAALGLNTGELFF. CDR3 coding DNA: TGCAGCGCCGCCTTGGGACTGAACACCGGGGAGCTGTTTTTT.

The rearrangement joins TRBV7-9 to TRBJ2-3; 13 bases line up with TRBD2. The J segment lost 6 bases and the V segment lost 3 bases, leaving 9 bases of the junction unmatched. Germline assignment: CDR1 SEHNR and CDR2 FQNEAQ (reference sequence). This CDR3 has 17 residues. The DNA for the CDR3 is TGTGCCAGCAGCTTTGAACTAGCGGGAGGGCGGTCGGATACGCAGTATTTT. This codes for CASSFELAGGRSDTQYF.

This clonotype was seen ten or more times. The chain combines TRBV20-1 with TRBJ2-7, with 8 positions matching TRBD1. There are 14 residues in the CDR3. Germline CDR1 DFQATT, CDR2 SNEGSKA (reference sequence). V lost 6 bases to trimming and J lost 3 bases; unmatched junction nucleotides: 10. For the CDR3, the DNA is TGCAGTGCCAGAAGGGGGACAGGATTCTACGAGCAGTACTTC. Translating gives CSARRGTGFYEQYF.

In this sample, this clonotype turned up many times. The rearrangement uses TRBV25-1 and TRBJ2-7, with 7 bases lining up with TRBD2. This CDR3 is built from 14 residues. CDR1 MGHDK and CDR2 SYGVNS come from the germline V gene. V was clipped by 2 bases and J by 0 bases; unmatched bases: 1. DNA of the CDR3: TGTGCCAGCAGTGAACGGGACTACTCCTACGAGCAGTACTTC. This translates into CASSERDYSYEQYF.

Points on this clonotype: Possible read error: a much larger clone is one base away. This sequence joins TRBV2 and TRBJ1-1; no reliable D call. This CDR3 comprises 15 residues. Germline values: CDR1 SNHLY, CDR2 FYNNEI. Trimming shortened V by 7 bases and J by 7 bases, and 22 bases separated the two germline ends. CDR3 coding DNA: TGTGCCAGCAACTCAGTGAGCCTCATCCCTCTTGAAGCTTTCTTT. This gives the protein CASNSVSLIPLEAFF.

This clonotype was found a few times. J is TRBJ1-3 and V is TRBV20-1; D ambiguous. From germline, CDR1 is DFQATT and CDR2 SNEGSKA (reference sequence). This CDR3 region has 15 residues. V lost 6 bases to trimming and J lost 2 bases, with 17 bases between them. CDR3 DNA sequence: TGCAGTGCCTATGAGGCACCAGGCGCTGGAAACACCATATATTTT. Its protein product is CSAYEAPGAGNTIYF.

This clonotype was seen many times. This chain links TRBV7-3 with TRBJ2-7; 7 positions agree with TRBD2. The junction had 3 bases not matched to a gene; V was cut back by 1 base and J by 0 bases. Germline V gene data show CDR1 as SGHTA and CDR2 as FQGTGA. CDR3 size: 15 residues. The DNA for the CDR3 is TGTGCCAGCAGCTTAAGGAGCGGGGCCTCCTACGAGCAGTACTTC. Translated, it gives CASSLRSGASYEQYF.

With respect to this clonotype: Being one base from a much bigger clone, this may be a read error. The chain uses TRBV2 and TRBJ1-1, with 8 positions matching TRBD1. V dropped 8 bases and J dropped 1; count of bases not matched to a gene: 9. This CDR3 is built from 15 residues. CDR1 and CDR2 from the germline V gene are SNHLY and FYNNEI. CDR3 sequence reads: CASFPGTGRNTEAFF. In DNA, the CDR3 is TGTGCCAGCTTCCCGGGGACAGGAAGGAACACTGAAGCTTTCTTT.

The chain has TRBV4-1 and TRBJ1-6, with TRBD1 as a possible D gene (6 bases). Per germline, CDR1 MGHRA and CDR2 YSYEKL. The CDR3 loop spans 14 amino acids. Trimming removed 7 bases at V and 9 bases at J, with 16 bases between. The CDR3 coding sequence is TGCGCCAGCACCCTCAGGGGTTGGGGTTCACCCCTCCACTTT. It is translated as CASTLRGWGSPLHF.

DNA for the CDR3: TGTGCCAGCAGTTACGACCCAGCGGGGAATCAGTACTTC. This translates into CASSYDPAGNQYF. This chain uses TRBV6-6 with TRBJ2-4; 7 nucleotides match TRBD2. Trimming took 2 bases from V and 12 from J; bases not matched to a gene: 7. CDR1 and CDR2 from the germline V gene are MNHNY and SVGAGI (reference sequence). The CDR3 extends over 13 amino acids.

This clonotype was detected only a few times. J is TRBJ1-3 and V is TRBV12-3 or TRBV12-4; a weak D match, TRBD1 (5 bases). Trimming left V 0 bases short and J 4 bases short, with 10 bases between. The CDR3 runs to 15 residues. The CDR3 loop is CASSLAGVGGNTIYF. CDR3 coding DNA: TGTGCCAGCAGTTTAGCAGGGGTAGGAGGAAACACCATATATTTT.

This clonotype has a count of ten or more. CDR3 nucleotide sequence: TGTGCCAGCAGCTTAAAGGGGACAGGGAACACTGGGGCCAACGTCCTGACTTTC. Its translation: CASSLKGTGNTGANVLTF. V usage is TRBV7-3 and J usage is TRBJ2-6; 9 nucleotides agree with TRBD1. CDR3 length: 18 amino acids. CDR1 and CDR2 from the germline V gene are SGHTA and FQGTGA. Unmatched junction bases numbered 6, after V lost 1 base and J lost 2 bases.